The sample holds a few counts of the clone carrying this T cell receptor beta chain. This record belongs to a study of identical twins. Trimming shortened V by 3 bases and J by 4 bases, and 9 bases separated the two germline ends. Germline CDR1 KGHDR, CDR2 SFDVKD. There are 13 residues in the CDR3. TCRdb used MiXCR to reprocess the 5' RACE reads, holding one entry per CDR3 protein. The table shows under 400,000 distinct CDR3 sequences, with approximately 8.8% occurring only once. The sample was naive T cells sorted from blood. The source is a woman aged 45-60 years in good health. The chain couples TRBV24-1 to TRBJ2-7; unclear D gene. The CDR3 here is CATSDSIAYEQYF. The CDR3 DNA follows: TGTGCCACCAGTGATAGCATCGCTTACGAGCAGTACTTC.